Below, 21 T cell receptor beta chains from the same sample are listed, as sequenced in a study of blood T cells in healthy people across ages. A second PCR, run for roughly 7 to 12 cycles, used a sample-barcoded 5' primer plus a J-beta primer mix. In TCRdb, the 5' RACE reads were re-called with MiXCR into one record per CDR3 protein. The sample records a few hundred thousand distinct CDR3 sequences, about 29% being singletons. These data were also reused for a study on T cells of mothers and their children.

The sample was blood. The receptors derive from a boy aged 2 to 9 in good health.

The chain links TRBV29-1 to TRBJ2-1; D gene unclear. Trimming shortened V by 4 bases and J by 9 bases, and 19 bases separated the two germline ends. This CDR3 region has 14 residues. The germline CDR1 and CDR2 sequences are SQVTM and ANQGSEA. The CDR3 protein is CSVGDIRSVGEQFF. Here the CDR3 DNA reads TGCAGCGTTGGAGACATTCGTTCGGTTGGTGAGCAGTTCTTC.

The rearrangement uses TRBV10-3 and TRBJ1-4, with D unclear. Germline assignment: CDR1 ENHRY and CDR2 SYGVKD. The CDR3 is 15 residues long. Trimming pared 2 bases from V and 0 bases from J, leaving 7 bases between. The CDR3 loop reads CAISEGGATNEKLFF. The CDR3 DNA sequence: TGTGCCATCAGTGAGGGCGGTGCAACTAATGAAAAACTGTTTTTT.

This clonotype was seen only a few times. The rearrangement links TRBV30 to TRBJ2-3; D is unresolved. Germline V gene sequence: CDR1 GTSNPN, CDR2 SVGIG (reference sequence). The CDR3 is 12 amino acids. The CDR3 sequence is CAAVGLTDTQYF. CDR3 in DNA: TGTGCTGCGGTGGGGTTAACAGATACGCAGTATTTT.

The chain links TRBV18 to TRBJ2-3; 13 bases fit TRBD2. Germline lookup yields CDR1 KGHSH and CDR2 LQKENI. J lost 6 bases, V lost 8 bases, and 8 bases had no gene match. This CDR3 has 15 amino acids. The CDR3 sequence: CASPRTSGGSDTQYF. CDR3 in DNA: TGTGCCAGCCCTCGGACTAGCGGGGGTTCGGATACGCAGTATTTT.

The rearrangement uses TRBV29-1 and TRBJ1-1, with 10 bases lining up with TRBD1. The CDR3 contains 15 residues. With V trimmed by 6 bases and J by 5 bases, 12 bases remained unmatched. In germline, CDR1 is SQVTM, CDR2 ANQGSEA. DNA for the CDR3: TGCAGCGTCCATAGGATGGGACAGGGGAAGACTGAAGCTTTCTTT. This codes for CSVHRMGQGKTEAFF. The full variable domain, completed using reference TRBV29-1 and TRBJ1-1, is SAVISQKPSRDICQRGTSLTIQCQVDSQVTMMFWYRQQPGQSLTLIATANQGSEATYESGFVIDKFPISRPNLTFSTLTVSNMSPEDSSIYLCSVHRMGQGKTEAFFGQGTRLTVV.

The sample holds many counts of this clonotype. This chain joins TRBV15 and TRBJ2-5; TRBD1 matches at 9 bases. Germline-derived CDR1 and CDR2 are LNHNV and YYDKDF (reference sequence). CDR3 length: 17 residues. The V gene end was trimmed by 3 bases and the J gene end by 4 bases; junction bases not matched to a gene: 12. CDR3 sequence (DNA): TGTGCCACCAGCAGCTACCCGGACAGGGGAGGAGGAGAGACCCAGTACTTC. It translates to CATSSYPDRGGGETQYF.

This clonotype was detected a few times. The chain has TRBV13 and TRBJ2-7; tentatively, D is TRBD1 (6 bases). The CDR3 has 14 amino acids. CDR1 and CDR2 (germline): PRHDT, FYEKMQ (reference sequence). The V end lost 0 bases, the J end lost 3 bases, and 9 bases lay between the germline ends. The CDR3 protein is CASSLGGQSYEQYF. CDR3 nucleotides: TGTGCCAGCAGCTTAGGGGGACAAAGCTACGAGCAGTACTTC.

The chain uses TRBV6-2 or TRBV6-3 and TRBJ1-1; D unclear. With 11 bases removed from V and 5 bases from J, the gap between germline ends came to 12 bases. Germline CDR1 is MNHEY and CDR2 is SVGEGT. This CDR3 has 11 amino acids. CDR3 residues: CADDGVTEAFF. CDR3 DNA: TGTGCCGATGATGGGGTAACTGAAGCTTTCTTT.

This sequence joins TRBV5-6 and TRBJ2-5; 12 bases map to TRBD1. This CDR3 has 15 amino acids. V shed 1 base and J 11 bases; nucleotides not matched to a gene: 9. The germline V gene encodes CDR1 SGHDT and CDR2 YYEEEE. The chain's CDR3 is CASSLTGTGGDGQYF. DNA of the CDR3: TGTGCCAGCAGCTTGACCGGGACAGGGGGCGATGGGCAGTACTTC.

The CDR3 sequence is CASSLGTQGDYGYTF. The DNA of the CDR3 is TGCGCCAGCAGCTTGGGTACTCAGGGGGACTATGGCTACACCTTC. The chain links TRBV5-1 to TRBJ1-2; the match to TRBD1 covers 7 bases. V shed 0 bases and J 3 bases; nucleotides not matched to a gene: 5. Germline V gene sequence: CDR1 SGHRS, CDR2 YFSETQ. This CDR3 is built from 15 residues. Together with reference TRBV5-1 and TRBJ1-2, the CDR3 gives the full variable domain: KAGVTQTPRYLIKTRGQQVTLSCSPISGHRSVSWYQQTPGQGLQFLFEYFSETQRNKGNFPGRFSGRQFSNSRSEMNVSTLELGDSALYLCASSLGTQGDYGYTFGSGTRLTVV.

The chain joins TRBV3-1 to TRBJ2-1; possible D gene TRBD1, 6 bases. CDR3 length: 15 residues. Germline values: CDR1 LGHDT, CDR2 YNNKEL (reference sequence). V was pared by 4 bases and J by 1 base, with 11 bases between. The CDR3 DNA sequence: TGTGCCAGCAGCCCAGGGGCAGGATCCTACAATGAGCAGTTCTTC. This sequence encodes CASSPGAGSYNEQFF.

The chain is built from TRBV5-1 and TRBJ2-3; 7 nucleotides match TRBD2. V trimming: 0 bases; J trimming: 6 bases; junction bases outside the gene matches: 10. The CDR3 runs to 16 residues. CDR1 and CDR2 (germline): SGHRS, YFSETQ. The CDR3 is CASSLDGGVLLDTQYF. CDR3 DNA sequence: TGCGCCAGCAGCTTGGATGGGGGGGTCCTACTGGATACGCAGTATTTT.

This clonotype was seen repeatedly, ten times or more. At one of its ends the junction is not consistent with the germline gene, which may arise from a read error. J is TRBJ2-5 and V is TRBV7-9, with D possibly matching TRBD1 (6 bases). CDR3 length: 13 residues. In germline, CDR1 is SEHNR, CDR2 FQNEAQ (reference sequence). This chain's CDR3 is CASSLAGAETQYF. CDR3 coding DNA: TGCGCCAGCAGCTTGGCAGGGGCAGAGACCCAGTACTTC.

The chain carries TRBV5-1 and TRBJ2-5; TRBD2 agrees at 13 bases. The CDR3 contains 15 residues. Per germline, CDR1 SGHRS and CDR2 YFSETQ. The junction had 4 bases not matched to a gene; V was cut back by 6 bases and J by 2 bases. CDR3 DNA: TGCGCCAGCATGACTAGCGGGGGGCCACAAGAGACCCAGTACTTC. It is translated as CASMTSGGPQETQYF.

The CDR3 DNA sequence: TGTGCCAGCAGCGGACGGGACAGGGGGACCTGGGGCATTCAGTACTTC. Its translation: CASSGRDRGTWGIQYF. The chain couples TRBV9 to TRBJ2-4, with TRBD1 matching over 11 bases. From germline, CDR1 is SGDLS and CDR2 YYNGEE. The CDR3 is made up of 16 amino acids. After removal of 3 bases from V and 9 bases from J, the junction contained 11 bases not matched to a gene.

In its sample, this clonotype was seen a few times. The V gene is TRBV6-6, the J gene TRBJ2-5, with TRBD2 identical over 7 bases. Germline assignment: CDR1 MNHNY and CDR2 SVGAGI (reference sequence). V shed 6 bases, J shed 5 bases, and the junction held 12 bases outside the gene matches. This CDR3 comprises 15 residues. CDR3 loop: CASSPGAGVRETQYF. The CDR3 region has the DNA TGTGCCAGCAGCCCCGGTGCGGGAGTTCGTGAGACCCAGTACTTC.

This clonotype appeared many times. J is TRBJ1-2 and V is TRBV29-1; TRBD1 is a possible D gene (5 bases). Trimming left V 7 bases short and J 2 bases short, with 14 bases between. In germline, CDR1 is SQVTM, CDR2 ANQGSEA. CDR3 length equals 13 residues. The CDR3 here is CSADSGGNYGYTF. CDR3 in DNA: TGCAGCGCCGACTCCGGGGGGAACTATGGCTACACCTTC.

This chain uses TRBV7-2 with TRBJ2-7, with 8 bases that match TRBD2. V was pared by 3 bases and J by 3 bases, with 7 bases of the junction left unmatched. The germline gives CDR1 SGHTA, CDR2 FQGNSA. The CDR3 is 15 amino acids. DNA for the CDR3: TGTGCCAGCAGCTTCGGCGGGGGGCCTCTCTACGAGCAGTACTTC. Translation: CASSFGGGPLYEQYF.

As regards this clonotype: A read error may produce the germline difference seen at one junction end. The rearrangement joins TRBV15 to TRBJ2-5, with a weak D call TRBD2 (5 bases). The CDR3 has 14 amino acids. Germline V gives CDR1 LNHNV, CDR2 YYDKDF (reference sequence). The CDR3 sequence: CATSPRYGKETQYF. CDR3 nucleotide sequence: TGTGCCACCAGCCCCCGGTACGGGAAAGAAACCCAGTACTTC.

V gene TRBV25-1 combines with J gene TRBJ1-3; D gene unclear. CDR3 size: 13 residues. In germline, CDR1 is MGHDK, CDR2 SYGVNS. With 9 bases removed from V and 1 base from J, the gap between germline ends came to 10 bases. The CDR3 loop reads CASRMQSGNTIYF. CDR3 coding DNA: TGTGCCAGTCGTATGCAATCTGGAAACACCATATATTTT.

This clonotype was counted between two and nine times. This chain links TRBV14 with TRBJ1-1, with D maybe TRBD1 (5 bases). The CDR3 spans 14 residues. Trimming pared 5 bases from V and 1 base from J, leaving 11 bases between. CDR1 is SGHDN and CDR2 is FVKESK in the germline V gene. CDR3 in DNA: TGTGCCAGCAGCTTCTTCGACAGGAACACTGAAGCTTTCTTT. Its translation is CASSFFDRNTEAFF.